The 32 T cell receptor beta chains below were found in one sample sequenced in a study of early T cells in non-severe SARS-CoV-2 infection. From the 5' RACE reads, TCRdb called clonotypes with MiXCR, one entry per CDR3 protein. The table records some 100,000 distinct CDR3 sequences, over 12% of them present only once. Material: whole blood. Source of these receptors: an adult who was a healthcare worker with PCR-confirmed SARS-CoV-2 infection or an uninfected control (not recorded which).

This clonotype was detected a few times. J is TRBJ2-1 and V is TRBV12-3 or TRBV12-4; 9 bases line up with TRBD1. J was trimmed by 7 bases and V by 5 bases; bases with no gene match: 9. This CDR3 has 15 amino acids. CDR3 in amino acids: CASSNPGQGRNEQFF. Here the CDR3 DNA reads TGTGCCAGCAGTAACCCGGGACAGGGTAGGAATGAGCAGTTCTTC.

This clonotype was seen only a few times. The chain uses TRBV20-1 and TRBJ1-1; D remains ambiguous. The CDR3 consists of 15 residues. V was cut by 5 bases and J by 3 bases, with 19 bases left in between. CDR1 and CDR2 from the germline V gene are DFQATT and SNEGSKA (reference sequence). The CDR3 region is CSASPPLPADTEAFF. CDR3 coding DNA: TGCAGTGCTTCCCCACCCCTCCCGGCGGACACTGAAGCTTTCTTT.

CDR3 residues: CAGRGVPNTEAFF. For the CDR3, the DNA is TGTGCCGGAAGGGGGGTCCCGAACACTGAAGCTTTCTTT. This sequence joins TRBV6-6 and TRBJ1-1; tentatively, D is TRBD1 (6 bases). V lost 11 bases and J lost 1, with 14 bases in between. Germline V gene data show CDR1 as MNHNY and CDR2 as SVGAGI (reference sequence). CDR3 length: 13 amino acids.

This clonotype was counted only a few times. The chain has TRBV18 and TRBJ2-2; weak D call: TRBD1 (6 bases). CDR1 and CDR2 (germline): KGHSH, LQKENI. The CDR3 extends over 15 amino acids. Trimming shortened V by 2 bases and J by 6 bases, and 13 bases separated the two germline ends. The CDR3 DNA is TGTGCCAGCTCACCATTGCAGGGGTCGGCCGGGGAGCTGTTTTTT. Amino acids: CASSPLQGSAGELFF.

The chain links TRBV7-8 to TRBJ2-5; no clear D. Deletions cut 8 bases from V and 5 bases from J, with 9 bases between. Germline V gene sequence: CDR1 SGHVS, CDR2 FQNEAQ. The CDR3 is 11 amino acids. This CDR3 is CASERGETQYF. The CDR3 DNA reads TGTGCCAGCGAGCGCGGCGAGACCCAGTACTTC.

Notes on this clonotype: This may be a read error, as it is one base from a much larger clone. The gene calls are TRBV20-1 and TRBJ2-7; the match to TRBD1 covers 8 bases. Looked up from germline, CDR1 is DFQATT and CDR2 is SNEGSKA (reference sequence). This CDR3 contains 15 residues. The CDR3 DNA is TGCGGTGCTATACCCCAGACAGGGGCCTCCTACGAGCAGTACGTC. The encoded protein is CGAIPQTGASYEQYV.

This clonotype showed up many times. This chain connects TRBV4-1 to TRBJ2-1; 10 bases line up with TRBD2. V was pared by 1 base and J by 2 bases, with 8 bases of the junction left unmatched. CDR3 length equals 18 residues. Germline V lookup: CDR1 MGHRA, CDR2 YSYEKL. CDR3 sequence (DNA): TGCGCCAGCAGCCAAGGGGCTAGCGGGGGAAAAACCTACAATGAGCAGTTCTTC. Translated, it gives CASSQGASGGKTYNEQFF.

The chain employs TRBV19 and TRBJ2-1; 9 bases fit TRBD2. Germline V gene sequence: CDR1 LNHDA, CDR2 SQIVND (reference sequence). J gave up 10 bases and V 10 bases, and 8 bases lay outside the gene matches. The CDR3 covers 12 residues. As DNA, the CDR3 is TGTGCCATAGCGGGGGCCCAGGGAGAGCAGTTCTTC. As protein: CAIAGAQGEQFF.

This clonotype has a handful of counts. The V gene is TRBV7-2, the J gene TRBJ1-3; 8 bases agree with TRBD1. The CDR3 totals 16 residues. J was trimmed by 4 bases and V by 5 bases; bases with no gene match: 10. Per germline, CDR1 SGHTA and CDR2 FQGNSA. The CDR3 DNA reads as TGTGCCAGCAGCCAACAACAGGGGGGTTCAGGAAACACCATATATTTT. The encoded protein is CASSQQQGGSGNTIYF.

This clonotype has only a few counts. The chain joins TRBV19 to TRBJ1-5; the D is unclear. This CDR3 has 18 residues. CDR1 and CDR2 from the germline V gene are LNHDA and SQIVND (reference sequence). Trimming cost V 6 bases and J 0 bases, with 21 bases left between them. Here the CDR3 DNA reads TGTGCCAGTAGGGGAGTACCTGACTTTTCTTATAGCAATCAGCCCCAGCATTTT. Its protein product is CASRGVPDFSYSNQPQHF. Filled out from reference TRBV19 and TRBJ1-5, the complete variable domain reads DGGITQSPKYLFRKEGQNVTLSCEQNLNHDAMYWYRQDPGQGLRLIYYSQIVNDFQKGDIAEGYSVSREKKESFPLTVTSAQKNPTAFYLCASRGVPDFSYSNQPQHFGDGTRLSIL.

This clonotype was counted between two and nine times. This CDR3 reads CASSSIKLAGPTDTQYF. As DNA, the CDR3 is TGTGCCAGCAGCTCCATTAAACTAGCGGGGCCCACAGATACGCAGTATTTT. This sequence joins TRBV11-2 and TRBJ2-3; TRBD2 matches 10 bases. CDR1 and CDR2 from the germline V gene are SGHAT and FQNNGV. With 4 bases clipped from V and 2 bases from J, the junction kept 9 bases outside the gene matches. The CDR3 has 17 amino acids.

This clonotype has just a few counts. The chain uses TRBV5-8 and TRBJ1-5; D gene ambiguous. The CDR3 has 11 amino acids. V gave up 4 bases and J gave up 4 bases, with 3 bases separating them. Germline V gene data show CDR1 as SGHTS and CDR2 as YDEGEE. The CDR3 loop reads CASSPNQPQHF. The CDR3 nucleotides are TGTGCCAGCAGCCCGAATCAGCCCCAGCATTTT.

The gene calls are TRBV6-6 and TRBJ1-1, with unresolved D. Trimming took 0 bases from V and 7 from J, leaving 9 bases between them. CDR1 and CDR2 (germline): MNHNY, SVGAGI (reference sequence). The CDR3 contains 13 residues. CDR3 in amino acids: CASSYSKSVEAFF. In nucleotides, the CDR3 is TGTGCCAGCAGTTACTCGAAAAGCGTTGAAGCTTTCTTT.

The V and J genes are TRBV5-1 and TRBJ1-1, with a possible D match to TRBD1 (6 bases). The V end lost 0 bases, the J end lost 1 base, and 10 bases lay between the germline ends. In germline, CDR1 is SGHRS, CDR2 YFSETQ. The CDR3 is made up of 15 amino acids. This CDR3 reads CASSLEGGRNTEAFF. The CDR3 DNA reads TGCGCCAGCAGCTTGGAGGGGGGACGGAACACTGAAGCTTTCTTT.

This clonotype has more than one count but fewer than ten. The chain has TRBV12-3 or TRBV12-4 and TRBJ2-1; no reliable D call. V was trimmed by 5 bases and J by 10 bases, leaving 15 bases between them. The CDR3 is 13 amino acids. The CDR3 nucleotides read TGTGCCAGCAGTCCGTATGTCGGGCTGGAGCAGTTCTTC. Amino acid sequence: CASSPYVGLEQFF.

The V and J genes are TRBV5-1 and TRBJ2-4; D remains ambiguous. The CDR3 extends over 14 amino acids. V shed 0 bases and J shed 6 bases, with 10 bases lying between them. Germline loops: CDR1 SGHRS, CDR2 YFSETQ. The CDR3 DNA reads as TGCGCCAGCAGCTTGGACCCGACTGCAAACATTCAGTACTTC. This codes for CASSLDPTANIQYF. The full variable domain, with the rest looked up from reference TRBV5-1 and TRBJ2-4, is KAGVTQTPRYLIKTRGQQVTLSCSPISGHRSVSWYQQTPGQGLQFLFEYFSETQRNKGNFPGRFSGRQFSNSRSEMNVSTLELGDSALYLCASSLDPTANIQYFGAGTRLSVL.

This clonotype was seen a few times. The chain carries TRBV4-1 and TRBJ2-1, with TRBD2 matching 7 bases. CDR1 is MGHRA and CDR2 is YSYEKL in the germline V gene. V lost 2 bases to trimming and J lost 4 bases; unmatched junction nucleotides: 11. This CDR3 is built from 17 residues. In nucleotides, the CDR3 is TGCGCCAGCAGCCAAATTCAGTTGGGACTAAATTACAATGAGCAGTTCTTC. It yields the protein CASSQIQLGLNYNEQFF.

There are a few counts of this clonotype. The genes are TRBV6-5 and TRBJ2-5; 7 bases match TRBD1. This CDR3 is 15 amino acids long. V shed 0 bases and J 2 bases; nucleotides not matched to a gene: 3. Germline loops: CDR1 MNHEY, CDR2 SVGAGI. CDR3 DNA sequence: TGTGCCAGCAGTTACTCTCCGACAGGGCAAGAGACCCAGTACTTC. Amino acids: CASSYSPTGQETQYF.

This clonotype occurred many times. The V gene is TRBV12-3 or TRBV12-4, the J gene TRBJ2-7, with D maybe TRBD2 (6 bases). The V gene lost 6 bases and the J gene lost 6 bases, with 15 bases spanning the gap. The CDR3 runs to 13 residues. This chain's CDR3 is CASSRDLGGEQYV. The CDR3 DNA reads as TGTGCCAGCAGCCGGGACCTGGGGGGCGAGCAGTACGTC.

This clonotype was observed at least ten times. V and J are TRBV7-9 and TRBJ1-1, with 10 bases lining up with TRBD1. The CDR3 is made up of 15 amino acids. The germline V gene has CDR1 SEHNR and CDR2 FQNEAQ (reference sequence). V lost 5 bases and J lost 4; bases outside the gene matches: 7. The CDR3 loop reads CASSERTGGPTEAFF. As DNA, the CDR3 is TGTGCCAGCAGCGAACGGACAGGGGGTCCCACTGAAGCTTTCTTT.

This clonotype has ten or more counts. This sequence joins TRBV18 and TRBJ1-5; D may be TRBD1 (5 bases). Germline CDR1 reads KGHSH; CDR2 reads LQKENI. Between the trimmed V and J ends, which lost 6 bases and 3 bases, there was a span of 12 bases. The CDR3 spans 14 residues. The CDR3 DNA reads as TGTGCCAGCTCTCCAGGGACCTTCAATCAGCCCCAGCATTTT. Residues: CASSPGTFNQPQHF.

As DNA, the CDR3 is TGCAGCGTTGAAGATCTCGGCCAGGGATACACATCCTACGAGCAGTACGTC. Its translation is CSVEDLGQGYTSYEQYV. V and J are TRBV29-1 and TRBJ2-7; tentative D call: TRBD1 (5 bases). V lost 0 bases and J lost 1, with 19 bases in between. The CDR3 extends over 17 amino acids. Per germline, CDR1 SQVTM and CDR2 ANQGSEA.

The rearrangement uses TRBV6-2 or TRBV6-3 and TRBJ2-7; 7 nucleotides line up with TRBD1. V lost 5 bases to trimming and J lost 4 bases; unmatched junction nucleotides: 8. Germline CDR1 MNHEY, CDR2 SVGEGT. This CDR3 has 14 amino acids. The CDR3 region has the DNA TGTGCCAGCAGTCGCTCGGGACAGCAATACGAGCAGTACGTC. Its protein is CASSRSGQQYEQYV.

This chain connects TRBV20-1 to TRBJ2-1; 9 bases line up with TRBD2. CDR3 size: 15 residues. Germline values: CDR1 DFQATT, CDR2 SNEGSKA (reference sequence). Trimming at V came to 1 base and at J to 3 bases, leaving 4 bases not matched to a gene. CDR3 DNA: TGCAGTGCTAGAGTTACGCGGGGGGGCTACAATGAGCAGTTCTTC. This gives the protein CSARVTRGGYNEQFF.

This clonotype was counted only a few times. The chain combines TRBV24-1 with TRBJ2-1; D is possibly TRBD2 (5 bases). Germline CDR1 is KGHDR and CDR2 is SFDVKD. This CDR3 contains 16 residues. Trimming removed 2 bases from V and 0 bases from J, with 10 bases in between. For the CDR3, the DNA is TGTGCCACCAGTGATTCGGGGTCCAGCTCCTACAATGAGCAGTTCTTC. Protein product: CATSDSGSSSYNEQFF.

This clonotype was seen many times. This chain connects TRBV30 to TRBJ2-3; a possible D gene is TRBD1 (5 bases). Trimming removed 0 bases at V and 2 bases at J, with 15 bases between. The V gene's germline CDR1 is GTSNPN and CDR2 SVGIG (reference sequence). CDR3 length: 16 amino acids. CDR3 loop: CAWSVTAQIYTDTQYF. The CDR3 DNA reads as TGTGCCTGGAGTGTGACAGCCCAAATTTACACAGATACGCAGTATTTT.

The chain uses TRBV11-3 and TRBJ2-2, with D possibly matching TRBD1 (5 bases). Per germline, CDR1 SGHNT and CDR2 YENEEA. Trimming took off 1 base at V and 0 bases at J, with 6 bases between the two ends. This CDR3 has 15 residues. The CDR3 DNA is TGTGCCAGCAGCTTAGCAGGGACGAACACCGGGGAGCTGTTTTTT. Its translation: CASSLAGTNTGELFF.

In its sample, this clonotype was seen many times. The CDR3 is CASSQADNEQFF. The CDR3 coding sequence is TGTGCCAGCAGCCAAGCGGACAATGAGCAGTTCTTC. This chain connects TRBV4-2 to TRBJ2-1; no reliable D call. The CDR3 is 12 residues long. The germline gives CDR1 LGHNA, CDR2 YNFKEQ. The V end lost 1 base, the J end lost 5 bases, and 3 bases lay between the germline ends.

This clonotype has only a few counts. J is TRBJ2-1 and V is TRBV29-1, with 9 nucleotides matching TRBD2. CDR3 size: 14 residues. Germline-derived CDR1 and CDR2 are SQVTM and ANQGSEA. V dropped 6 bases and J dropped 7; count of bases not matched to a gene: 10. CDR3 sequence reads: CSVAGLAYENEQFF. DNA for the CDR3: TGCAGCGTCGCGGGACTAGCTTACGAGAATGAGCAGTTCTTC.

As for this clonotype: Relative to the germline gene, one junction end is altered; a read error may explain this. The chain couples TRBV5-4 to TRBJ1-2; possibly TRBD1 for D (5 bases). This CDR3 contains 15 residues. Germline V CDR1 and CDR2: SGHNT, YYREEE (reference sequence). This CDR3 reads CASSPPAARRGNVAF. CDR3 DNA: TGTGCCAGCAGCCCACCGGCCGCACGAAGGGGTAATGTAGCCTTC.

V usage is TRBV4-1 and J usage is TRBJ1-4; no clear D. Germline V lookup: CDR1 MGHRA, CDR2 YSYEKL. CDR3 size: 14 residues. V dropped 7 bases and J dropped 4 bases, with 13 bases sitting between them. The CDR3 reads CASTPGRNNEKLFF. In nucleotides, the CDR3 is TGCGCCAGCACCCCCGGCAGAAATAATGAAAAACTGTTTTTT.

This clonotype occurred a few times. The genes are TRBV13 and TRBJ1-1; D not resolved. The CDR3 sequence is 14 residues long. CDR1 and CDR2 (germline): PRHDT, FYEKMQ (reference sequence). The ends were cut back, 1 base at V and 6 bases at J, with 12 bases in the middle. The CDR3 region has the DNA TGTGCCAGCAGCTTAGTAATGCCGGACGCTGAAGCTTTCTTT. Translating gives CASSLVMPDAEAFF.